The rows below give T cell receptor beta chains drawn from one sample of a study of T cell responses to AZD1222 COVID-19 vaccine. The method was immunoSEQ multiplex PCR; TCRdb's version includes in-frame clones alone and lacks a portion of them. The sample records 100,000 to 150,000 clones, 86% being singletons. Source: peripheral blood, taken on day 0 of AZD1222 vaccination. All receptors derive from an adult in good health. Both conserved end residues are part of each CDR3. D genes are given only for firm matches.

v_call | d_call | cdr3_length | cdr3_aa
TRBV6-5 | TRBD1 | 15 | CASSRPGQGYNEQFF
TRBV7-2 | NA | 15 | CASNKIWGGGNEQYF
TRBV2 | NA | 15 | CASSEGDPRVYEQYF
TRBV5-1 | NA | 11 | CASGENYGYTF
TRBV4-1 | TRBD2 | 14 | CASSTGGSTDTQYF
TRBV5-4 | NA | 13 | CASSGPSTDTQYF
TRBV7-3 | TRBD2 | 15 | CASSQASGLTYEQYF
TRBV2 | NA | 15 | CASSPQGSSYNEQFF
TRBV15 | NA | 15 | CATSSVVLGNTEAFF
TRBV5-5 | NA | 14 | CASSFDDRNTEAFF
TRBV11-3 | NA | 13 | CASSGTQGYGYTF
TRBV19 | NA | 15 | CASNPSWGANYGYTF
TRBV15 | NA | 13 | CATSTGRNYGYTF
TRBV9 | TRBD1 | 15 | CASSPGTGTYNEQFF
TRBV6-5 | TRBD2 | 13 | CASSYRGVGPQYF
TRBV19 | NA | 16 | CASSIAPQSKASPLHF
TRBV28 | NA | 13 | CASESTGTNEQYF
TRBV10-2 | NA | 14 | CASRGLGAVYGYTF
TRBV20-1 | TRBD1 | 11 | CSALSGGGYTF
TRBV18 | TRBD1 | 17 | CASSTWGRGAPNEKLFF
TRBV7-9 | NA | 15 | CASSPPWLGTGELFF
TRBV28 | TRBD1 | 15 | CASSIDRGAVSPLHF
TRBV10-1 | TRBD1 | 13 | CATSGGDYNEQFF
TRBV19 | TRBD2 | 15 | CASSFLTAGVETQYF
TRBV3-1/TRBV3-2 | TRBD1 | 13 | CASSNRDRGEAFF
TRBV6-2/TRBV6-3 | NA | 12 | CASSPSLTEAFF
TRBV2 | NA | 15 | CASKAGESSYNEQFF
TRBV12-2 | NA | 16 | CASRHPGGCSTGELFF
TRBV18 | NA | 16 | CASSPPGGVGGYGYTF
TRBV27 | NA | 14 | CASSLGPLYNEQFF
TRBV28 | NA | 11 | CASHRGRGYTF
TRBV18 | NA | 13 | CASEQIMNTEAFF
TRBV5-4 | TRBD1 | 15 | CASSLLGQGVGGYTF
TRBV28 | NA | 12 | CASSLKDYGYTF
TRBV27 | NA | 17 | CASSLSGSVNPPYEQYF
TRBV5-4 | TRBD1 | 17 | CASSLDAGQGSNQPQHF
TRBV19 | TRBD1 | 18 | CASSITGASQGAQNEQFF
TRBV4-1 | TRBD2 | 14 | CASTGLAGQYEQYF
TRBV7-2 | TRBD2 | 16 | CASSATGTSGGAKQFF
TRBV18 | TRBD1 | 15 | CASSTAGGSNEKLFF
TRBV9 | TRBD1 | 15 | CASSVTRDSPYEQYF
TRBV7-9 | NA | 14 | CASSRDQGSYEQYF
TRBV9 | NA | 13 | CASSVEIDPQLYF
TRBV9 | NA | 14 | CASSVGQENYGYTF
TRBV5-6 | NA | 17 | CASSPTPPFRANTEAFF
TRBV7-2 | TRBD1 | 15 | CASSFRTGGGYGYTF
TRBV27 | NA | 15 | CASSLMRAVNSPLHF
TRBV3-1/TRBV3-2 | NA | 14 | CASSQGSSGYEQYF
TRBV27 | TRBD1 | 16 | CASSFQGVASRETQYF